This T cell receptor beta chain was identified during a study of T cell repertoires in cytomegalovirus infection. TCRdb re-called the reads with MiXCR, one entry per CDR3 protein. The top ten clones hold approximately 31% of a sample with approximately 110,000 distinct CDR3 sequences, roughly 9.1% of them seen once. The table lists this clonotype with a few counts. What it binds is unknown. Sequencing was done on a sample of PBMCs, sequenced either directly or after in vitro stimulation (not recorded which). The sequence came from a human donor in good health (CMV status not recorded). Some clones in this sample may be carry-over from other donors' samples.

The CDR3 here is CASSYSPPAYNEQFF. The DNA for the CDR3 is TGTGCCAGCAGTTACTCCCCCCCGGCATACAATGAGCAGTTCTTC. This chain uses TRBV6-5 with TRBJ2-1; no definite D call. The germline V and J ends were trimmed by 0 bases and 4 bases, with 10 bases remaining between them. Germline CDR1 reads MNHEY; CDR2 reads SVGAGI. The CDR3 loop spans 15 amino acids.